This TCR beta chain originates from a study of low-dose radiotherapy and immunotherapy resistance in tumors. Specified time point: after trial treatment. This sample's treatment: LDRT plus nivolumab, ipilimumab, low-dose cyclophosphamide and aspirin (RACIN trial). First-strand cDNA relied on TRAV- and TRBV-specific primers spanning alpha and beta chains. Amplification, which lasted roughly 22 PCR cycles, used a constant-region primer and V-primer adapter to amplify TCRs. Amplification of isolated mRNA was accomplished via in vitro transcription. One entry per CDR3 protein, called by TCRdb with MiXCR from the reads. This sample has 100,000 or so distinct CDR3 sequences, with around 21% found just once. This clonotype was seen at least ten times. CDR1 KGHDR and CDR2 SFDVKD come from the germline V gene. The CDR3 extends over 16 amino acids. Trimming stripped 3 bases from V and 3 bases from J, with 13 bases between.

This clonotype was sampled from a male donor with prostate cancer. The chain uses TRBV24-1 and TRBJ2-2; tentatively, D is TRBD2 (6 bases). Sequenced here: PBMCs, sampled after low-dose radiotherapy plus immunotherapy. CDR3 amino acids: CATSDRAGRDTGELFF. CDR3 DNA: TGTGCCACCAGTGATCGCGCGGGGCGGGACACCGGGGAGCTGTTTTTT.